The source of this T cell receptor beta chain is a study of high-grade serous ovarian cancer treatment subgroups. On the study more broadly: Samples averaged approximately 13,000 reads and around 7,600 unique TCR beta rearrangements. Study results and caveats: These tumor repertoires lack spatial information from bulk sequencing. Tumors within one patient showed repertoire similarity of roughly 0.095 to 0.8. TCR clonal relatedness correlated positively with neoantigen level.

The germline gives CDR1 SGHNT, CDR2 YENEEA. This CDR3 spans 14 amino acids. After removal of 5 bases from V and 9 bases from J, the junction contained 5 bases not matched to a gene. TCRdb's copy holds only in-frame clones and misses some; the assay was immunoSEQ multiplex PCR. The sample comprises thousands of clones, 60% to 85% of which are singletons, and 9.7% rests with the top ten. Tumor samples were taken before definitive surgery or chemotherapy. Concerning this clone: The antigen is unknown.

This sequence was found in a human donor with high-grade serous ovarian cancer. The sample consisted of tumor tissue. The chain combines TRBV11-3 with TRBJ2-1; 12 bases align to TRBD1. The CDR3 is CASSLGTGGFEQFF. The CDR3 bases are TGTGCCAGCAGCCTAGGGACAGGGGGCTTTGAGCAGTTCTTC.